This TCR beta chain was sequenced in a study of OX40 agonist ivuxolimab in advanced cancers. Study-wide context: Ivuxolimab was an agonistic, fully human IgG2 monoclonal antibody directed against OX40 (CD134), a costimulatory receptor. Intravenous ivuxolimab was administered to patients every 2 weeks at six dose levels: 0.01, 0.1, 0.3, 1.5, 3 and 10 mg/kg. Of the approximately 50 dose-escalation patients, hepatocellular carcinoma was present in around 20, melanoma in roughly 15, renal cell carcinoma in 9 and head and neck cancer in 9. In the dose-escalation cohort, 70% to 85% of patients were male, and the mean age was roughly 60 years, with a range of 23 to 79. Patients were allowed to have had prior anti-PD-1, anti-PD-L1 or anti-CTLA-4 therapy, and approximately 40% of the dose-escalation patients had been treated with checkpoint inhibitors. Partial responses were achieved by three dose-escalation patients, of whom one had hepatocellular carcinoma and two had cutaneous melanoma. The point of sequencing TCRbeta in the periphery was to test whether ivuxolimab changed TCR sequence diversity and drove clonal T-cell expansion. The paper reports the monotherapy dose-escalation portion (N ≈ 52 patients) of the phase I ivuxolimab trial. Broad study findings and their caveats: Low levels of normalized T-cell clonal expansion were also shown by some nonresponding patients. In the 0.1-3.0 mg/kg groups, partial responders were among the patients with the lowest normalized peripheral clonal expansion, particularly in CD8+ T cells. At doses of 0.1 to 3.0 mg/kg, clonal expansion of both CD4+ and CD8+ blood T cells was observed from baseline to week 6. The antigen specificity of the peripheral T cells that underwent clonal expansion was not determined. On average, CD8+ T cells showed more expanded clones than CD4+ T cells after ivuxolimab.

For sequencing of the TCRbeta CDR3 region, genomic DNA was extracted from the sorted cells. TCRbeta CDR3 regions were sequenced using the immunoSEQ Assay. The table comes from immuneACCESS by way of TCRdb, which keeps in-frame sequences with V and J called. Part of the clones is missing from these tables; in studies checked, under half for an unresolved V gene and the rest for unknown reasons. The sample table contains tens of thousands of clones; only one count was recorded for 75% to 90% of them. The ten largest make up roughly 1.2% of the sample. Including cysteine and phenylalanine, the CDR3 has 15 amino acids. Only CDR3 DNA is held: 45 bases, read in frame from base 1. Between the V and J ends, shortened by 4 bases and 0 bases respectively, the junction contains 13 bases. The germline V gene encodes CDR1 SGHRS and CDR2 YFSETQ. With regard to this clone: It lacks a known antigen. Base qualities are not recorded, but no much larger clone differs from it by a single base.

The trial excluded patients who had a history of autoimmune disease or were on systemic immunosuppression. Peripheral blood for TCR sequencing was drawn from every dose cohort at baseline, at cycle 4 day 1 and at cycle 7 day 1. The samples were taken from a phase I, first-in-human, multicenter, open-label dose-escalation trial of ivuxolimab. Adults with locally advanced or metastatic melanoma, renal cell carcinoma, hepatocellular carcinoma or head and neck squamous cell carcinoma were enrolled in the trial. CD4+ and CD8+ T cells were sorted separately from peripheral blood before TCR sequencing. The receptor comes from an adult with an advanced solid tumor such as melanoma, head and neck, liver or kidney cancer. Sequenced material: CD4+ or CD8+ T cells sorted from blood, taken in a trial of the OX40 agonist ivuxolimab. The chain joins TRBV5-1 to TRBJ1-1; TRBD1 is perhaps the D gene, given 5 matching bases. The DNA is TGCGCCAGCAGCGTGGACATTAACATGAACACTGAAGCTTTCTTT. Its product reads: CASSVDINMNTEAFF.